A selection of T cell receptor beta chains follows, all from one sample in a study of T cell responses to AZD1222 COVID-19 vaccine. Clones were sequenced by immunoSEQ multiplex PCR, and TCRdb holds only the in-frame ones, with some missing. The sample has 150,000 to 200,000 clones, approximately 90% seen once. Here the sequenced sample was peripheral blood, taken 28 days after the second AZD1222 dose. The receptors were sampled from an adult who received the AZD1222 COVID-19 vaccine. The CDR3 runs from the conserved cysteine through the conserved F or W. The D gene is left open where the match is weak. The size entry is marked missing in some rows and otherwise reads once, few, many or a size class.

V gene: TRBV13; J gene: TRBJ2-7; CDR3 length: 13; D gene: -; clone size: -; CDR3 protein: CASSPRAPYEQYF; CDR3 DNA: TGTGCCAGCAGCCCTAGGGCCCCCTACGAGCAGTACTTC
V gene: TRBV21-1; J gene: TRBJ1-2; CDR3 length: 15; D gene: -; clone size: -; CDR3 protein: CASSNFGVLRYGYTF; CDR3 DNA: TGTGCCAGCAGCAATTTCGGCGTCCTGCGCTATGGCTACACCTTC
V gene: TRBV7-6; J gene: TRBJ2-7; CDR3 length: 14; D gene: -; clone size: once; CDR3 protein: CASSLDDRSYEQYF; CDR3 DNA: TGTGCCAGCAGCCTCGACGACCGCTCCTACGAGCAGTACTTC
V gene: TRBV18; J gene: TRBJ1-6; CDR3 length: 14; D gene: -; clone size: -; CDR3 protein: CASSPPGGYSPLHF; CDR3 DNA: TGTGCCAGCTCACCACCCGGGGGGTATTCACCCCTCCACTTT
V gene: TRBV19; J gene: TRBJ2-5; CDR3 length: 17; D gene: TRBD1; clone size: -; CDR3 protein: CASSIRGQSAYQETQYF; CDR3 DNA: TGTGCCAGTAGTATTAGGGGACAGTCCGCCTACCAAGAGACCCAGTACTTC
V gene: TRBV6-5; J gene: TRBJ1-1; CDR3 length: 13; D gene: -; clone size: once; CDR3 protein: CAESDRGGLEAFF; CDR3 DNA: TGTGCCGAATCGGACCGGGGGGGACTCGAAGCTTTCTTT
V gene: TRBV5-5; J gene: TRBJ2-5; CDR3 length: 18; D gene: TRBD2; clone size: -; CDR3 protein: CASSSPGLAGGYQETQYF; CDR3 DNA: TGTGCCAGCAGCTCGCCGGGACTAGCGGGGGGGTACCAAGAGACCCAGTACTTC
V gene: TRBV7-9; J gene: TRBJ1-1; CDR3 length: 15; D gene: -; clone size: once; CDR3 protein: CASSPRGTRNTEAFF; CDR3 DNA: TGTGCCAGCAGCCCCCGCGGGACGCGGAACACTGAAGCTTTCTTT
V gene: TRBV7-8; J gene: TRBJ2-2; CDR3 length: 15; D gene: -; clone size: -; CDR3 protein: CASSLITVLTGELFF; CDR3 DNA: TGTGCCAGCAGCTTAATCACCGTTCTCACCGGGGAGCTGTTTTTT
V gene: TRBV29-1; J gene: TRBJ2-7; CDR3 length: 12; D gene: -; clone size: -; CDR3 protein: CSVEFSGYEQYF; CDR3 DNA: TGCAGCGTTGAGTTTTCGGGGTACGAGCAGTACTTC
V gene: TRBV21-1; J gene: TRBJ1-2; CDR3 length: 15; D gene: -; clone size: -; CDR3 protein: CASSKFGSGKGGYTF; CDR3 DNA: TGTGCCAGCAGCAAATTTGGATCAGGGAAGGGTGGCTACACCTTC
V gene: TRBV27; J gene: TRBJ1-3; CDR3 length: 17; D gene: TRBD1; clone size: -; CDR3 protein: CASSSSRRTGSGNTIYF; CDR3 DNA: TGTGCCAGCAGTTCAAGCCGCAGGACAGGGTCTGGAAACACCATATATTTT
V gene: TRBV4-2; J gene: TRBJ2-7; CDR3 length: 15; D gene: TRBD2; clone size: -; CDR3 protein: CASSQDLRRGSEQYF; CDR3 DNA: TGTGCCAGCAGCCAAGACTTAAGGCGGGGGAGCGAGCAGTACTTC
V gene: TRBV30; J gene: TRBJ1-2; CDR3 length: 14; D gene: -; clone size: -; CDR3 protein: CAWSDREEFYGYTF; CDR3 DNA: TGTGCCTGGAGTGACCGGGAGGAATTCTATGGCTACACCTTC
V gene: TRBV24-1; J gene: TRBJ2-5; CDR3 length: 13; D gene: -; clone size: -; CDR3 protein: CATSFTHQETQYF; CDR3 DNA: TGTGCCACCAGTTTCACCCACCAAGAGACCCAGTACTTC
V gene: TRBV6-5; J gene: TRBJ1-1; CDR3 length: 14; D gene: -; clone size: -; CDR3 protein: CASGEDSSNTEAFF; CDR3 DNA: TGTGCCAGCGGGGAGGACAGCTCGAACACTGAAGCTTTCTTT
V gene: TRBV29-1; J gene: TRBJ2-1; CDR3 length: 16; D gene: -; clone size: -; CDR3 protein: CSVLGAGVNGGREQFF; CDR3 DNA: TGCAGCGTTTTAGGGGCGGGAGTAAATGGGGGCCGTGAGCAGTTCTTC
V gene: TRBV6-4; J gene: TRBJ1-2; CDR3 length: 13; D gene: -; clone size: -; CDR3 protein: CASSDSSRGGYTF; CDR3 DNA: TGTGCCAGCAGTGACTCGAGTAGGGGTGGCTACACCTTC
V gene: TRBV18; J gene: TRBJ1-3; CDR3 length: 16; D gene: -; clone size: -; CDR3 protein: CASSPGGPLSGNTIYF; CDR3 DNA: TGTGCCAGCTCACCCGGGGGACCCCTCTCTGGAAACACCATATATTTT
V gene: TRBV7-7; J gene: TRBJ2-1; CDR3 length: 17; D gene: TRBD2; clone size: -; CDR3 protein: CASSPGLAGDSYNEQFF; CDR3 DNA: TGTGCTAGCAGCCCGGGACTAGCGGGGGACTCCTACAATGAGCAGTTCTTC
V gene: TRBV5-6; J gene: TRBJ2-7; CDR3 length: 15; D gene: TRBD2; clone size: -; CDR3 protein: CASTFGLAGYYEQYF; CDR3 DNA: TGTGCCAGCACCTTTGGACTAGCGGGATACTACGAGCAGTACTTC
V gene: TRBV5-6; J gene: TRBJ2-5; CDR3 length: 15; D gene: -; clone size: -; CDR3 protein: CASTLGLRGAETQYF; CDR3 DNA: TGTGCCAGCACCCTGGGGTTACGGGGCGCGGAGACCCAGTACTTC
V gene: TRBV7-8; J gene: TRBJ1-4; CDR3 length: 16; D gene: -; clone size: -; CDR3 protein: CASSLDFGITNEKLFF; CDR3 DNA: TGTGCCAGCAGCTTAGACTTCGGGATAACTAATGAAAAACTGTTTTTT
V gene: TRBV4-2; J gene: TRBJ2-2; CDR3 length: 19; D gene: -; clone size: -; CDR3 protein: CASSQEMWVGQTGTGELFF; CDR3 DNA: TGTGCCAGCAGCCAAGAAATGTGGGTGGGTCAAACGGGCACCGGGGAGCTGTTTTTT
V gene: TRBV2; J gene: TRBJ1-1; CDR3 length: 14; D gene: -; clone size: -; CDR3 protein: CASSDRAGNTEAFF; CDR3 DNA: TGTGCCAGCAGTGATAGGGCAGGGAACACTGAAGCTTTCTTT
V gene: TRBV2; J gene: TRBJ2-7; CDR3 length: 14; D gene: -; clone size: -; CDR3 protein: CASSGEGASYEQYF; CDR3 DNA: TGTGCCAGCAGTGGTGAAGGGGCCTCCTACGAGCAGTACTTC
V gene: TRBV7-3; J gene: TRBJ2-3; CDR3 length: 16; D gene: TRBD2; clone size: -; CDR3 protein: CASSKTSGSGSDTQYF; CDR3 DNA: TGTGCCAGCAGCAAAACTAGCGGGAGTGGATCAGATACGCAGTATTTT
V gene: TRBV11-2; J gene: TRBJ1-1; CDR3 length: 12; D gene: -; clone size: -; CDR3 protein: CASSLAQTEAFF; CDR3 DNA: TGTGCCAGCAGCTTAGCTCAGACTGAAGCTTTCTTT
V gene: TRBV7-2; J gene: TRBJ1-4; CDR3 length: 14; D gene: TRBD1; clone size: -; CDR3 protein: CASSRDRVWEKLFF; CDR3 DNA: TGTGCCAGCAGCCGGGACAGGGTTTGGGAAAAACTGTTTTTT
V gene: TRBV27; J gene: TRBJ1-1; CDR3 length: 14; D gene: -; clone size: -; CDR3 protein: CASSLSPRGTGAFF; CDR3 DNA: TGTGCCAGCAGTTTATCGCCCCGGGGTACCGGGGCTTTCTTT
V gene: TRBV27; J gene: TRBJ1-1; CDR3 length: 15; D gene: TRBD1; clone size: once; CDR3 protein: CASSPRTGGSPEAFF; CDR3 DNA: TGTGCCAGCAGTCCCCGGACAGGGGGCTCCCCTGAAGCTTTCTTT
V gene: TRBV19; J gene: TRBJ2-7; CDR3 length: 16; D gene: -; clone size: -; CDR3 protein: CASTEGGTESSYEQYF; CDR3 DNA: TGTGCCAGTACCGAGGGGGGGACTGAGAGCTCCTACGAGCAGTACTTC
V gene: TRBV6-5; J gene: TRBJ2-1; CDR3 length: 12; D gene: -; clone size: -; CDR3 protein: CASTGGYNEQFF; CDR3 DNA: TGTGCCAGCACGGGCGGTTACAATGAGCAGTTCTTC
V gene: TRBV6-5; J gene: TRBJ2-1; CDR3 length: 12; D gene: TRBD1; clone size: -; CDR3 protein: CASRDRVGEQFF; CDR3 DNA: TGTGCCAGCAGGGACAGGGTTGGTGAGCAGTTCTTC
V gene: TRBV28; J gene: TRBJ1-2; CDR3 length: 15; D gene: -; clone size: -; CDR3 protein: CASSFPPGGAGGYTF; CDR3 DNA: TGTGCCAGCAGTTTCCCCCCGGGCGGGGCGGGGGGCTACACCTTC
V gene: TRBV19; J gene: TRBJ2-7; CDR3 length: 14; D gene: TRBD1; clone size: few; CDR3 protein: CASSYRGNSYEQYF; CDR3 DNA: TGTGCCAGTAGTTACAGGGGAAACTCCTACGAGCAGTACTTC
V gene: TRBV4-1; J gene: TRBJ2-7; CDR3 length: 13; D gene: -; clone size: -; CDR3 protein: CASSQDVESEQYF; CDR3 DNA: TGCGCCAGCAGCCAAGATGTGGAGAGCGAGCAGTACTTC
V gene: TRBV6-5; J gene: TRBJ1-3; CDR3 length: 14; D gene: -; clone size: -; CDR3 protein: CASEGWTDGNTIYF; CDR3 DNA: TGTGCCAGCGAGGGGTGGACAGATGGAAACACCATATATTTT
V gene: TRBV12-5; J gene: TRBJ2-7; CDR3 length: 13; D gene: -; clone size: -; CDR3 protein: CASAQGPSYEQYF; CDR3 DNA: TGTGCTAGTGCCCAGGGACCCTCCTACGAGCAGTACTTC
V gene: TRBV18; J gene: TRBJ2-5; CDR3 length: 15; D gene: TRBD2; clone size: -; CDR3 protein: CASSRGSGSRETQYF; CDR3 DNA: TGTGCCAGCTCACGTGGAAGCGGGAGCAGGGAGACCCAGTACTTC
V gene: TRBV9; J gene: TRBJ2-1; CDR3 length: 14; D gene: -; clone size: -; CDR3 protein: CASSVVPEGNEQFF; CDR3 DNA: TGTGCCAGCAGCGTAGTCCCCGAGGGAAATGAGCAGTTCTTC
V gene: TRBV9; J gene: TRBJ2-1; CDR3 length: 19; D gene: TRBD2; clone size: once; CDR3 protein: CASSVVGPGKGGQYNEQFF; CDR3 DNA: TGTGCCAGCAGCGTAGTTGGGCCTGGGAAGGGAGGGCAATACAATGAGCAGTTCTTC
V gene: TRBV27; J gene: TRBJ2-3; CDR3 length: 14; D gene: TRBD1; clone size: -; CDR3 protein: CASSRQGATDTQYF; CDR3 DNA: TGTGCCAGCAGCAGACAGGGGGCCACAGATACGCAGTATTTT
V gene: TRBV28; J gene: TRBJ1-1; CDR3 length: 13; D gene: -; clone size: -; CDR3 protein: CASRGTPTGVAFF; CDR3 DNA: TGTGCCAGCAGGGGGACTCCGACGGGTGTGGCTTTCTTT
V gene: TRBV29-1; J gene: TRBJ1-2; CDR3 length: 18; D gene: TRBD1; clone size: once; CDR3 protein: CSVEDRPGGAVDNYGYTF; CDR3 DNA: TGCAGCGTTGAAGATCGTCCAGGGGGCGCAGTAGATAACTATGGCTACACCTTC
V gene: TRBV5-1; J gene: TRBJ2-1; CDR3 length: 16; D gene: -; clone size: -; CDR3 protein: CASSPLGSQPYNEQFF; CDR3 DNA: TGCGCCAGCAGCCCCCTAGGTAGTCAACCCTACAATGAGCAGTTCTTC
V gene: TRBV19; J gene: TRBJ1-5; CDR3 length: 16; D gene: -; clone size: -; CDR3 protein: CASSISFVGSNQPQHF; CDR3 DNA: TGTGCCAGTAGTATCAGTTTCGTGGGTAGCAATCAGCCCCAGCATTTT
V gene: TRBV18; J gene: TRBJ2-7; CDR3 length: 15; D gene: -; clone size: few; CDR3 protein: CASSPPGGLSYEQYF; CDR3 DNA: TGTGCCAGCTCACCACCGGGGGGGCTCTCCTACGAGCAGTACTTC